Listed here are 20 T cell receptor beta chains from one sample, sequenced in a study of shared clonotypes between healthy human individuals (dated by TCRdb to the early 2020s). The library was produced with the immunoSEQ multiplex PCR assay. TCRdb's version of the immuneACCESS table is confined to in-frame rearrangements and falls short of the full clone set. An unresolved V gene accounts for under half of the shortfall where checked; the remainder is of unknown origin. In this sample the table shows roughly 300,000 clones, more than 60% of which occur a single time. The ten most abundant clones make up under 11% of the sample. Source material: memory CD4+ T cells sorted from blood. Read against the paper, the sample's cell subset or site label means: CD45RA-negative fraction. These TCRs come from a man aged 30-40 years in good health.

The J gene is TRBJ1-3, the V gene TRBV7-9; perhaps TRBD1 as D (5 bases). Per the germline V gene, CDR1 is SEHNR and CDR2 is FQNEAQ (reference sequence). This CDR3 is built from 15 residues. V was clipped by 5 bases and J by 4 bases, with 15 bases between them. The CDR3, as DNA: TGTGCCAGCAGCAAACCAGGGAATCCGGGAAACACCATATATTTT. Translation gives CASSKPGNPGNTIYF.

This clone occurred once. CDR3 residues: CASNRRTGITEAFF. In DNA form, the CDR3 reads TGTGCCAGCAACCGGAGGACAGGGATTACTGAAGCTTTCTTT. This rearrangement joins TRBV11-1 to TRBJ1-1; TRBD1 agrees at 8 bases. Germline-derived CDR1 and CDR2 are SGHAT and FQDESV (reference sequence). The CDR3 is 14 amino acids. The junction had 9 bases not matched to a gene; V was cut back by 7 bases and J by 5 bases.

This rearrangement joins TRBV5-1 to TRBJ2-5, with 14 bases fitting TRBD2. Germline CDR1 SGHRS, CDR2 YFSETQ. Unmatched junction bases numbered 1, after V lost 2 bases and J lost 1 base. CDR3 length: 16 amino acids. DNA for the CDR3: TGCGCCAGCAGCTTCGGGACTAGCGGGAGCCAAGAGACCCAGTACTTC. Amino acids: CASSFGTSGSQETQYF.

CDR3 loop: CASSRLGSGETDTQYF. The DNA for the CDR3 is TGTGCCAGCAGCCGCCTGGGGAGCGGGGAGACAGATACGCAGTATTTT. The chain links TRBV4-2 to TRBJ2-3, with 7 bases identical to TRBD2. V lost 4 bases and J lost 3; bases outside the gene matches: 10. Germline V gives CDR1 LGHNA, CDR2 YNFKEQ. The CDR3 has 16 residues.

This clone showed up many times. The rearrangement links TRBV6-6 to TRBJ2-7; D is ambiguous. CDR1 and CDR2 (germline): MNHNY, SVGAGI (reference sequence). The V gene lost 0 bases and the J gene lost 5 bases, with 14 bases spanning the gap. The CDR3 runs to 15 residues. The CDR3: CASSYSAEPRNEQYF. The CDR3 DNA sequence: TGTGCCAGCAGTTACTCGGCAGAACCTCGAAACGAGCAGTACTTC.

The chain has TRBV7-8 and TRBJ2-7; TRBD1 agrees at 11 bases. Losses at the gene ends were 5 bases for V and 4 bases for J; bases not matched to a gene: 10. CDR3 length equals 16 residues. The germline CDR1 and CDR2 sequences are SGHVS and FQNEAQ. The CDR3 loop reads CASSRRPGQGEYEQYF. The CDR3 nucleotides are TGTGCCAGCAGCCGTCGACCGGGACAGGGGGAATACGAGCAGTACTTC.

The rearrangement links TRBV29-1 to TRBJ2-1; D unresolved. The CDR3 is made up of 13 amino acids. From germline, CDR1 is SQVTM and CDR2 ANQGSEA. Trimming removed 4 bases at V and 4 bases at J, with 11 bases between. As DNA, the CDR3 is TGCAGCGTTGGCCGAATCCCTTACAATGAGCAGTTCTTC. Its protein product is CSVGRIPYNEQFF.

This chain connects TRBV12-5 to TRBJ2-7; TRBD1 agrees at 10 bases. The junction had 9 bases not matched to a gene; V was cut back by 2 bases and J by 2 bases. Looked up from germline, CDR1 is LGHNT and CDR2 is FRNRAP. The CDR3 consists of 17 residues. CDR3 nucleotides: TGTGCTAGTGGTTTGACAGTGACAGGGGGCGGCCCCTACGAGCAGTACTTC. This encodes CASGLTVTGGGPYEQYF. The full variable domain, rest sourced from reference TRBV12-5 and TRBJ2-7, is DARVTQTPRHKVTEMGQEVTMRCQPILGHNTVFWYRQTMMQGLELLAYFRNRAPLDDSGMPKDRFSAEMPDATLATLKIQPSEPRDSAVYFCASGLTVTGGGPYEQYFGPGTRLTVT.

Concerning this clone itself: The same CDR3 also results from other DNA sequences found in this sample. The chain is built from TRBV29-1 and TRBJ2-1; TRBD2 aligns across 11 bases. The CDR3 covers 14 residues. V was clipped by 6 bases and J by 8 bases; unmatched bases: 9. The V gene's germline CDR1 is SQVTM and CDR2 ANQGSEA. The CDR3 DNA reads TGCAGCGTACTGGGACTAGCGGAAGCGCATGAGCAGTTCTTC. Residues: CSVLGLAEAHEQFF.

The V gene is TRBV7-9, the J gene TRBJ1-4, with D possibly TRBD1 on 5 matching bases. V was pared by 0 bases and J by 7 bases, with 9 bases between. The V gene's germline CDR1 is SEHNR and CDR2 FQNEAQ (reference sequence). The CDR3 has 14 amino acids. The CDR3 is CASSLAGDSEKLFF. The DNA of the CDR3 is TGTGCCAGCAGCTTAGCGGGGGATAGTGAAAAACTGTTTTTT. Full variable domain (remainder filled in from reference TRBV7-9 and TRBJ1-4): DTGVSQNPRHKITKRGQNVTFRCDPISEHNRLYWYRQTLGQGPEFLTYFQNEAQLEKSRLLSDRFSAERPKGSFSTLEIQRTEQGDSAMYLCASSLAGDSEKLFFGSGTQLSVL.

This chain connects TRBV5-1 to TRBJ2-7; D is possibly TRBD2 (5 bases). There are 14 residues in the CDR3. Germline V CDR1 and CDR2: SGHRS, YFSETQ. V shed 0 bases and J shed 0 bases, with 7 bases lying between them. DNA for the CDR3: TGCGCCAGCAGCTTGGTGGGGAGCTCCTACGAGCAGTACTTC. Translation: CASSLVGSSYEQYF.

On this clone itself: An end of the junction differs from the germline gene, which may be a read error. This chain links TRBV28 with TRBJ2-7; 13 positions agree with TRBD2. The CDR3 is 13 residues long. Germline V lookup: CDR1 MDHEN, CDR2 SYDVKM. CDR3 DNA sequence: TGTGCCAGCAGTTTTGGACTAGCGGGAGAGAAAAAGTTC. Translating gives CASSFGLAGEKKF. The full variable domain, rest sourced from reference TRBV28 and TRBJ2-7, is DVKVTQSSRYLVKRTGEKVFLECVQDMDHENMFWYRQDPGLGLRLIYFSYDVKMKEKGDIPEGYSVSREKKERFSLILESASTNQTSMYLCASSFGLAGEKKFGPGTRLTVT.

The chain links TRBV5-1 to TRBJ2-3; D possibly corresponds to TRBD1 (6 bases). The germline V and J ends were trimmed by 4 bases and 0 bases, with 9 bases remaining between them. The CDR3 totals 14 residues. Germline V gene data show CDR1 as SGHRS and CDR2 as YFSETQ. CDR3 residues: CASSQDRSTDTQYF. DNA for the CDR3: TGCGCCAGCAGCCAGGACAGAAGCACAGATACGCAGTATTTT.

This clone was recorded at least ten times. The chain carries TRBV7-8 and TRBJ2-1, with TRBD2 identical over 8 bases. The CDR3 contains 16 residues. Germline CDR1 and CDR2: SGHVS and FQNEAQ. V dropped 3 bases and J dropped 4; count of bases not matched to a gene: 8. The CDR3 loop reads CASSFGAGGGYNEQFF. CDR3 coding DNA: TGTGCCAGCAGCTTCGGTGCGGGAGGAGGTTACAATGAGCAGTTCTTC.

V gene TRBV10-2 combines with J gene TRBJ1-5; weak D call: TRBD1 (6 bases). Trimming took off 6 bases at V and 3 bases at J, with 12 bases between the two ends. The length of the CDR3 is 14 residues. In germline, CDR1 is WSHSY, CDR2 SAAADI. CDR3 residues: CASSRDRYNQPQHF. CDR3 nucleotides: TGCGCCAGCAGCCGCGACAGGTACAATCAGCCCCAGCATTTT.

This chain connects TRBV6-1 to TRBJ2-5; D gene unclear. V was cut by 6 bases and J by 3 bases, with 14 bases left in between. The CDR3 sequence is 14 residues long. The V gene's germline CDR1 is MNHNS and CDR2 SASEGT. The CDR3 spells CASRLGPREETQYF. The CDR3 DNA is TGTGCCAGCAGATTGGGTCCCCGGGAAGAGACCCAGTACTTC.

The chain recombines TRBV11-2 with TRBJ1-1, with 7 positions matching TRBD1. The junction had 4 bases not matched to a gene; V was cut back by 5 bases and J by 7 bases. The CDR3 covers 12 residues. Germline CDR1 and CDR2: SGHAT and FQNNGV. CDR3 sequence reads: CASSITGVEAFF. The CDR3 DNA is TGTGCCAGCAGCATCACAGGGGTTGAAGCTTTCTTT.

This clone was picked up a small number of times. This chain links TRBV5-8 with TRBJ1-4; D gene uncertain. V gave up 6 bases and J gave up 7 bases, with 16 bases separating them. The CDR3 extends over 14 amino acids. Germline CDR1 reads SGHTS; CDR2 reads YDEGEE. The CDR3 protein is CASTILVLGEKLFF. CDR3 sequence (DNA): TGTGCCAGCACAATCCTAGTATTGGGTGAAAAACTGTTTTTT.

The gene calls are TRBV4-1 and TRBJ2-7; perhaps D is TRBD1 or TRBD2 (5 bases each). Trimming took 3 bases from V and 2 from J, leaving 11 bases between them. Germline CDR1 reads MGHRA; CDR2 reads YSYEKL. This CDR3 spans 14 amino acids. The CDR3, as DNA: TGCGCCAGCAGCCAGGGGGTCTATCCCTACGAGCAGTACTTC. Encoded protein: CASSQGVYPYEQYF.

This clone was observed a few times. The chain uses TRBV21-1 and TRBJ2-1; TRBD2, as called in the table, went unchecked against the DNA. TRBV21-1 has pseudogene status. The CDR3 runs 14 residues. CDR3: CASSKVPSSNEQFF. The CDR3, as DNA: TGTGCCAGCAGCAAAGTCCCTAGCTCCAATGAGCAGTTCTTC.